This passage covers 21 T cell receptor beta chains from one sample sequenced in a study of T cell responses to AZD1222 COVID-19 vaccine. The method was immunoSEQ multiplex PCR; TCRdb's version includes in-frame clones alone and lacks a portion of them. In the table there are 100,000 or so clones, 85% to 90% of which are singletons. Sequenced here: peripheral blood, sampled 28 days after the second AZD1222 dose. Every receptor here comes from an adult who received the AZD1222 COVID-19 vaccine.

This clone was seen only once. V is TRBV12-3 or TRBV12-4 and J is TRBJ1-2; D unresolved. V dropped 8 bases and J dropped 7 bases, with 17 bases sitting between them. This CDR3 spans 13 amino acids. CDR3: CASSLDPRGGYTF. CDR3 sequence (DNA): TGTGCCAGCTCCTTAGACCCACGCGGTGGCTACACCTTC.

The V and J genes are TRBV28 and TRBJ1-5, with D perhaps TRBD1 (5 bases). Between the trimmed V and J ends, which lost 11 bases and 6 bases, there was a span of 20 bases. CDR1 and CDR2 (germline): MDHEN, SYDVKM. The length of the CDR3 is 14 residues. The CDR3 here is CAGQGDYPSQPQHF. The CDR3 nucleotides are TGTGCCGGTCAAGGGGATTATCCCTCTCAGCCCCAGCATTTT.

The genes are TRBV6-2 or TRBV6-3 and TRBJ2-7; D may be TRBD2 (5 bases). The CDR3 totals 16 residues. In germline, CDR1 is MNHEY, CDR2 SVGEGT. V was clipped by 2 bases and J by 3 bases, with 17 bases between them. The CDR3 protein is CASSYNSPGYGYEQYF. CDR3 nucleotides: TGTGCCAGCAGTTACAACTCCCCGGGATATGGCTACGAGCAGTACTTC.

CDR3 coding DNA: TGTGCCAGCAGCTTTGCGGGGGGCACAGATACGCAGTATTTT. Its translation: CASSFAGGTDTQYF. The chain links TRBV7-9 to TRBJ2-3; 7 nucleotides line up with TRBD2. V gave up 3 bases and J gave up 1 base; unmatched junction bases: 1. This CDR3 comprises 14 residues. From germline, CDR1 is SEHNR and CDR2 FQNEAQ (reference sequence).

The chain recombines TRBV28 with TRBJ2-7; a possible D gene is TRBD2 (6 bases). The CDR3 is 13 residues long. Trimming cost V 7 bases and J 3 bases, with 13 bases left between them. Germline CDR1 is MDHEN and CDR2 is SYDVKM. CDR3 bases: TGTGCCAGCACCCCGGGGGTTCTCTACGAGCAGTACTTC. Protein: CASTPGVLYEQYF.

This clone was seen once. J is TRBJ1-2 and V is TRBV4-2; 9 bases are a match to TRBD1. Germline V gene data show CDR1 as LGHNA and CDR2 as YNFKEQ. This CDR3 is 15 amino acids long. V was clipped by 1 base and J by 6 bases; unmatched bases: 6. The CDR3 bases are TGTGCCAGCAGCCAAGTTGGGGACAGGGAACATGGCTACACCTTC. It is translated as CASSQVGDREHGYTF.

The rearrangement uses TRBV27 and TRBJ1-2; D is undetermined. Germline V gene data show CDR1 as MNHEY and CDR2 as SMNVEV (reference sequence). CDR3 length: 15 amino acids. V was trimmed by 0 bases and J by 2 bases, leaving 10 bases between them. This CDR3 reads CASSLSTEPNYGYTF. In DNA, the CDR3 is TGTGCCAGCAGTTTATCTACAGAACCGAACTATGGCTACACCTTC.

This sequence joins TRBV21-1 and TRBJ2-1. TRBV21-1 is tagged as a pseudogene. CDR3 size: 21 residues. CDR3 DNA: TGTGCCAGCAGCAAAGCAGCCTGGGCTGAAGAAGGGGTCCGGGGTTACAATGAGCAGTTCTTC. Translation gives CASSKAAWAEEGVRGYNEQFF.

The genes are TRBV19 and TRBJ2-1, with a tentative D call TRBD1 (6 bases). This CDR3 region has 14 residues. CDR1 is LNHDA, CDR2 SQIVND, per germline (reference sequence). The V gene lost 3 bases and the J gene lost 9 bases, with 15 bases spanning the gap. CDR3 sequence (DNA): TGTGCCAGTAGTATCCCCCAGGGGCCGAGTGAGCAGTTCTTC. Residues: CASSIPQGPSEQFF.

This chain links TRBV11-3 with TRBJ2-2; TRBD2 aligns across 7 bases. CDR3 length: 16 residues. In germline, CDR1 is SGHNT, CDR2 YENEEA. V lost 4 bases to trimming and J lost 7 bases; unmatched junction nucleotides: 12. The CDR3 DNA follows: TGTGCCAGCAGCTCCGGACTAGATGAGAGGAGCGGGGAGCTGTTTTTT. Translating it yields CASSSGLDERSGELFF. Based on the CDR3 plus reference TRBV11-3 and TRBJ2-2, the full variable domain is EAGVVQSPRYKIIEKKQPVAFWCNPISGHNTLYWYLQNLGQGPELLIRYENEEAVDDSQLPKDRFSAERLKGVDSTLKIQPAELGDSAVYLCASSSGLDERSGELFFGEGSRLTVL.

The rearrangement uses TRBV3-1 (or the pseudogene TRBV3-2) and TRBJ1-1; TRBD1 is a possible D gene (6 bases). V was trimmed by 0 bases and J by 1 base, leaving 9 bases between them. This CDR3 spans 15 amino acids. Germline loops: CDR1 LGHDT, CDR2 YNNKEL (reference sequence). CDR3 residues: CASSQEGTTNTEAFF. CDR3 nucleotide sequence: TGTGCCAGCAGCCAAGAGGGGACAACGAACACTGAAGCTTTCTTT.

This clone was detected only once. V gene TRBV28 combines with J gene TRBJ2-1, with D perhaps given as TRBD1 or TRBD2 (5 bases each). CDR3 size: 13 residues. V was cut by 7 bases and J by 6 bases, with 13 bases left in between. The germline CDR1 and CDR2 sequences are MDHEN and SYDVKM. For the CDR3, the DNA is TGTGCCAGCACCCAAGGGACCCGCAATGAGCAGTTCTTC. As protein: CASTQGTRNEQFF.

V gene TRBV19 combines with J gene TRBJ1-2, with D possibly matching TRBD1 (5 bases). The CDR3 sequence is 14 residues long. With 5 bases removed from V and 0 bases from J, the gap between germline ends came to 10 bases. The germline gives CDR1 LNHDA, CDR2 SQIVND (reference sequence). CDR3 amino acids: CASSQGSANYGYTF. In DNA, the CDR3 is TGTGCCAGTAGTCAGGGTTCAGCTAACTATGGCTACACCTTC.

The CDR3 protein is CASSSGANGASLGNTIYF. The CDR3 DNA sequence: TGTGCCAGCAGTTCGGGGGCAAATGGGGCATCTCTAGGGAACACCATATATTTT. The J gene is TRBJ1-3, the V gene TRBV28; D might be TRBD1 (6 bases). This CDR3 is built from 18 residues. CDR1 is MDHEN and CDR2 is SYDVKM in the germline V gene. Trimming cost V 4 bases and J 7 bases, with 26 bases left between them.

The genes are TRBV6-1 and TRBJ1-2; no reliable D call. With 0 bases removed from V and 4 bases from J, the gap between germline ends came to 12 bases. Germline CDR1 reads MNHNS; CDR2 reads SASEGT. The CDR3 length is 15 residues. CDR3 DNA: TGTGCCAGCAGTGAAGCGCTTGGGGTTCCCTATGGCTACACCTTC. Protein sequence: CASSEALGVPYGYTF.

The V and J genes are TRBV28 and TRBJ1-1; perhaps TRBD1 as D (5 bases). The CDR3 length is 15 residues. Germline V gives CDR1 MDHEN, CDR2 SYDVKM. V lost 5 bases to trimming and J lost 4 bases, with 17 bases between them. The CDR3 coding sequence is TGTGCCAGCAGTCCCCCGGGGACTTGGGGCACTGAAGCTTTCTTT. Residues: CASSPPGTWGTEAFF.

The count of this clone is one. The chain links TRBV2 to TRBJ2-7; 9 bases are a match to TRBD1. The V gene end was trimmed by 2 bases and the J gene end by 3 bases; junction bases not matched to a gene: 8. The CDR3 is made up of 16 amino acids. Germline V gene sequence: CDR1 SNHLY, CDR2 FYNNEI. This CDR3 reads CASSERGTGFDYEQYF. DNA of the CDR3: TGTGCCAGCAGTGAAAGGGGGACAGGGTTTGACTACGAGCAGTACTTC.

The V gene is TRBV11-2, the J gene TRBJ1-2; unclear D gene. CDR3 length equals 13 residues. V gave up 5 bases and J gave up 7 bases, with 14 bases separating them. CDR1 and CDR2 (germline): SGHAT, FQNNGV. CDR3 protein: CASSPGVSGGYTF. CDR3 sequence (DNA): TGTGCCAGCAGCCCCGGGGTTTCGGGTGGCTACACCTTC.

This clone was picked up one time. V gene TRBV2 combines with J gene TRBJ1-6; no clear D. Germline V gives CDR1 SNHLY, CDR2 FYNNEI. The CDR3 is 13 amino acids. Trimming cost V 7 bases and J 8 bases, with 12 bases left between them. CDR3: CASTQSRDSPLHF. CDR3 coding DNA: TGTGCCAGCACACAGAGTAGGGATTCACCCCTCCACTTT.

The chain employs TRBV5-1 and TRBJ2-5, with TRBD1 matching 12 bases. Per germline, CDR1 SGHRS and CDR2 YFSETQ. CDR3 length: 16 residues. V lost 4 bases, J lost 5 bases, and 9 bases stayed unmatched. The CDR3 sequence is CASSPPGTGGHETQYF. The CDR3, as DNA: TGCGCCAGCAGCCCGCCCGGGACAGGGGGCCACGAGACCCAGTACTTC.

This clone was seen only a few times. The gene calls are TRBV7-9 and TRBJ2-7; D perhaps matches TRBD2 (5 bases). V lost 5 bases and J lost 3, with 17 bases in between. The CDR3 is made up of 15 amino acids. The germline V gene has CDR1 SEHNR and CDR2 FQNEAQ (reference sequence). The CDR3 loop is CASSPRASGNYEQYF. DNA of the CDR3: TGTGCCAGCAGCCCCCGTGCCAGCGGTAACTACGAGCAGTACTTC.